The T cell receptor (beta chain) described here comes from a study of T cells in women clearing cervical HPV infection (dated by TCRdb to the late 2010s). About the investigation overall: The cases were 20 to 25 women with histologically confirmed HPV16-related CIN3 or worse, and 2 of those women had invasive cancers. An exploratory proof-of-principle case-control study, nested within the Guanacaste HPV Natural History Study in Costa Rica, was conducted to compare TCR repertoires across cervical HPV16 outcomes. Five blinded duplicates per group were added as quality controls, so that 60 or so samples were obtained: 50 or so participants and some 10 replicates. Cases and controls were matched on age within five years and on year of sample collection. HLA typing was available for only a few women, so HLA type could not be excluded as a confounder. Case blood was taken at the visit when the lesion was first identified, whereas control blood was taken when infection was no longer detected. Among cases, blood sampling came a median of approximately 150 days after lesion detection, with an interquartile range of about 80 to 220 days. Cases had a median age of roughly 36 years and controls had a median age of approximately 40, with no significant differences in baseline characteristics. In the parent cohort, more than 8,500 women aged 18 or older were enrolled in Guanacaste, Costa Rica, during about 1993 to 1995 and then followed for seven years. Controls were around 25 women whose single incident HPV16 infection cleared within 12 months without precancer or cancer developing.

The full study reports these points: Lower TRBV6-7 relative abundance was observed in cases than in controls (roughly 0.12% versus 0.15%; Bonferroni P = 0.0008). CIN3+ cases had significantly higher TCR repertoire richness than controls across sequencing depths, but evenness did not differ between the groups. Because the number of T cells per sample was unknown, the richness differences could reflect varying T-cell content rather than repertoire biology. Cases were distinguished from controls with an estimated AUC of about 0.78 by random forest classifiers combining richness and V gene abundances. The cross-sectional design could not show whether the associations came before the infection or were a result of it, and neither effector/memory subsets nor HPV-specific T cells were isolated.

To note about this clone: This receptor's antigen is unknown. Read coverage stops 3 residues before the CDR3 terminus; the germline J gene supplies the remainder.

TCR beta CDR3 regions were amplified by multiplex PCR from an average of approximately 1,200 ng genomic DNA per sample using the immunoSEQ assay. To correct primer bias, the assay used a complete synthetic TCR repertoire to set an amplification baseline. The amplicons were sequenced on the Illumina platform. Per the authors' processing: Sequence errors were corrected by clustering with frequency ratios and a modified nearest-neighbor algorithm, and the sequences were then analyzed in the immunoSEQ Analyzer using IMGT gene definitions. At each rarefaction depth, TCR richness and evenness were averaged across 20 rarefaction repeats, and samples with fewer sequences than that depth were excluded. V, D and J gene relative abundances were compared between groups with Wilcoxon rank sum tests, applying FDR correction. Blinded duplicates gave an intraclass correlation of about 96% for TCR richness and an average of 76.4% across around 66 gene segments. The table was pulled from immuneACCESS by TCRdb, which kept in-frame rearrangements only. Such tables lose some clones; where checked, under half of the loss comes from unresolved V genes, and the rest has no known cause. V and J calls and clone size are as listed in that table; D and trimming were resolved from the DNA. The sample's table lists a count of 30,000 to 40,000 clones. The top ten clones comprise 6.8% of the sample.

Every participant had a single incident cervical HPV16 infection, and prevalent HPV16 infections were excluded. Cervical HPV DNA was detected by MY09/MY11 PCR, and genotyping was performed by dot-blot hybridization. More than 14 mL of heparinized blood were centrifuged, and the buffy coat was split into aliquots, frozen at -30 degrees C, and then kept at -80 degrees C. QIAGEN kits were used to extract genomic DNA from the buffy coat specimens. The germline V gene gives CDR1 as SNHLY and CDR2 as FYNNEI. V gives up 6 bases and J gives up 0 bases, and the segment between their germline ends measures 11 bases. Measured from the cysteine to the phenylalanine, the CDR3 is 14 residues long. The DNA shown is the part of the CDR3 that was read: 33 bases, in frame from base 1.

The sample was blood buffy coat. The chain uses TRBV2 and TRBJ1-1; matching of 6 bases hints at TRBD1 as the D gene. The receptor's source is a woman between 18 and 70 years old with a cervical HPV16 infection that either progressed to CIN3+ or cleared (not recorded which). The CDR3 amino acid sequence is: CASRVDRVNTEAFF. The CDR3 bases that were read are TGTGCCAGCAGGGTGGACAGAGTGAACACTGAA.